This passage covers 23 T cell receptor beta chains from one sample sequenced in a study of identical twins. TCRdb re-derived calls from the 5' RACE reads in MiXCR, one entry per CDR3 protein. The table shows about 100,000 distinct CDR3 sequences, with 5.9% occurring only once. The sequenced sample consisted of memory T cells sorted from blood. These TCRs come from a woman between 50 and 59 years old in good health.

The chain couples TRBV3-1 to TRBJ2-1; D unclear. The CDR3 loop spans 15 amino acids. Germline CDR1 LGHDT, CDR2 YNNKEL (reference sequence). The ends were cut back, 2 bases at V and 7 bases at J, with 15 bases in the middle. CDR3 bases: TGTGCCAGCAGCCAACTCTCTAAGGCTGATAATGAGCAGTTCTTC. It encodes CASSQLSKADNEQFF.

This clonotype was seen at least ten times. The chain has TRBV6-5 and TRBJ2-3; 7 bases align to TRBD2. Germline CDR1 reads MNHEY; CDR2 reads SVGAGI. The CDR3 runs 15 residues. Losses at the gene ends were 5 bases for V and 3 bases for J; bases not matched to a gene: 8. CDR3 sequence: CASSIVAGATDTQYF. The CDR3 DNA sequence: TGTGCCAGCAGTATCGTGGCGGGAGCTACAGATACGCAGTATTTT.

This chain connects TRBV11-1 to TRBJ2-1, with 7 bases matching TRBD2. The germline V gene encodes CDR1 SGHAT and CDR2 FQDESV (reference sequence). Trimming cost V 2 bases and J 14 bases; bases outside gene matches: 21. The CDR3 is made up of 17 amino acids. Here the CDR3 reads CASSLSRRESISRGEFF. As DNA, the CDR3 is TGTGCCAGCAGCTTAAGCCGGCGGGAGAGTATTAGTCGCGGCGAGTTCTTC.

This clonotype has ten or more counts. The chain links TRBV20-1 to TRBJ2-2, with D uncertain. Germline values: CDR1 DFQATT, CDR2 SNEGSKA (reference sequence). Trimming took off 5 bases at V and 2 bases at J, with 15 bases between the two ends. The CDR3 has 15 residues. CDR3 in amino acids: CSALSPAANTGELFF. The CDR3 DNA sequence: TGCAGTGCTTTAAGTCCCGCTGCTAACACCGGGGAGCTGTTTTTT.

This clonotype was recorded at least ten times. The gene calls are TRBV12-3 or TRBV12-4 and TRBJ2-5, with 10 positions matching TRBD1. This CDR3 has 13 amino acids. The V segment lost 7 bases and the J segment 7 bases; nucleotides outside the gene matches: 6. CDR3 coding DNA: TGTGCCAGCACCTTGGGACAGGGGTGGACCCAGTACTTC. Translated, it gives CASTLGQGWTQYF.

This clonotype came up many times. Here the CDR3 reads CAWRKTGGTGELFF. The CDR3 region has the DNA TGTGCCTGGAGGAAGACAGGGGGAACCGGGGAGCTGTTTTTT. The rearrangement links TRBV30 to TRBJ2-2; 9 nucleotides line up with TRBD1. The CDR3 extends over 14 amino acids. The junction had 4 bases not matched to a gene; V was cut back by 3 bases and J by 5 bases. Germline CDR1 reads GTSNPN; CDR2 reads SVGIG (reference sequence).

This clonotype was picked up a small number of times. V gene TRBV27 combines with J gene TRBJ2-6; the D call may be TRBD1 or TRBD2 (5 bases each). The CDR3 spans 14 residues. V gave up 10 bases and J gave up 4 bases, with 14 bases separating them. Germline V gives CDR1 MNHEY, CDR2 SMNVEV (reference sequence). In nucleotides, the CDR3 is TGTGCCACCACGGGGCGGGCCGGGGCCAACGTCCTGACTTTC. Its translation: CATTGRAGANVLTF.

This clonotype was detected many times. The V gene is TRBV12-3 or TRBV12-4, the J gene TRBJ1-3; D is undetermined. CDR3 size: 13 residues. The germline V and J ends were trimmed by 7 bases and 2 bases, with 9 bases remaining between them. CDR3 nucleotide sequence: TGTGCCAGCACCCTGACTCCTGGAAACACCATATATTTT. It translates to CASTLTPGNTIYF.

Ten or more counts support this clonotype. The chain couples TRBV5-1 to TRBJ1-2; D is undetermined. V lost 0 bases and J lost 9, with 12 bases in between. This CDR3 contains 13 residues. Germline CDR1 reads SGHRS; CDR2 reads YFSETQ. This chain's CDR3 is CASSLDGSGSYTF. CDR3 bases: TGCGCCAGCAGCTTGGATGGATCGGGAAGCTACACCTTC.

This clonotype came up a few times. CDR3 in DNA: TGTGCCAGCTCACCCCCGACAGGGCTGGGAGAGACCCAGTACTTC. Amino acid sequence: CASSPPTGLGETQYF. This chain uses TRBV18 with TRBJ2-5; TRBD1 agrees at 7 bases. This CDR3 spans 15 amino acids. V lost 3 bases to trimming and J lost 4 bases; unmatched junction nucleotides: 8. CDR1 is KGHSH, CDR2 LQKENI, per germline. The entire variable domain, with the rest obtained from reference TRBV18 and TRBJ2-5, is as follows: NAGVMQNPRHLVRRRGQEARLRCSPMKGHSHVYWYRQLPEEGLKFMVYLQKENIIDESGMPKERFSAEFPKEGPSILRIQQVVRGDSAAYFCASSPPTGLGETQYFGPGTRLLVL.

Ten or more counts support this clonotype. The chain is built from TRBV7-9 and TRBJ1-2; D might be TRBD1 (5 bases). The germline CDR1 and CDR2 sequences are SEHNR and FQNEAQ (reference sequence). CDR3 size: 14 residues. Trimming shortened V by 1 base and J by 7 bases, and 13 bases separated the two germline ends. In nucleotides, the CDR3 is TGTGCCAGCAGCTTAGAATCGCAGGGAGGTGGCTACACCTTC. This encodes CASSLESQGGGYTF.

In its sample, this clonotype was seen many times. This rearrangement joins TRBV29-1 to TRBJ2-2; D perhaps matches TRBD2 (6 bases). The CDR3 totals 14 residues. Germline CDR1 is SQVTM and CDR2 is ANQGSEA. Trimming stripped 6 bases from V and 1 base from J, with 12 bases between. In nucleotides, the CDR3 is TGCAGCGTGCGGGGACCGATGAACACCGGGGAGCTGTTTTTT. Its protein is CSVRGPMNTGELFF.

At least ten counts were recorded for this clonotype. The chain carries TRBV12-5 and TRBJ1-1; D ambiguous. The CDR3 has 11 residues. Between the trimmed V and J ends, which lost 7 bases and 1 base, there was a span of 4 bases. CDR1 and CDR2 (germline): LGHNT, FRNRAP. CDR3 nucleotides: TGTGCTAGTGCCCCGAACACTGAAGCTTTCTTT. Translation gives CASAPNTEAFF.

This clonotype was counted at least ten times. This sequence joins TRBV20-1 and TRBJ2-5, with 8 bases aligning to TRBD2. The trim removed 0 bases at V and 4 bases at J, leaving 10 bases unmatched. The germline V gene encodes CDR1 DFQATT and CDR2 SNEGSKA (reference sequence). This CDR3 spans 16 amino acids. CDR3 coding DNA: TGCAGTGCTAGAGATCAGGGTTCGCTAGCGGGAGAGACCCAGTACTTC. The encoded protein is CSARDQGSLAGETQYF.

Ten or more counts support this clonotype. This chain joins TRBV3-1 and TRBJ1-1; no reliable D call. CDR1 is LGHDT and CDR2 is YNNKEL in the germline V gene (reference sequence). This CDR3 is 14 amino acids long. V lost 4 bases to trimming and J lost 5 bases, with 14 bases between them. This CDR3 is CASSPSGERTEAFF. DNA for the CDR3: TGTGCCAGCAGCCCCAGTGGGGAGAGGACTGAAGCTTTCTTT.

This clonotype was counted at least ten times. This chain connects TRBV12-3 or TRBV12-4 to TRBJ1-1, with unresolved D. This CDR3 is built from 12 residues. V lost 7 bases and J 6 bases, leaving 12 bases between the germline ends. The CDR3 loop is CASTLGGAEAFF. The CDR3 DNA is TGTGCCAGCACCCTGGGAGGCGCTGAAGCTTTCTTT.

This clonotype occurred many times. This chain joins TRBV3-1 and TRBJ1-5; D possibly corresponds to TRBD1 (6 bases). The CDR3 length is 14 residues. From germline, CDR1 is LGHDT and CDR2 YNNKEL (reference sequence). The V end was cut by 4 bases, the J end by 4 bases, with 11 bases between. The CDR3 coding sequence is TGTGCCAGCAGCCTGCGGACAGCGAATCAGCCCCAGCATTTT. Encoded protein: CASSLRTANQPQHF.

This clonotype was counted only a few times. The chain recombines TRBV6-5 with TRBJ2-7; D is possibly TRBD2 (6 bases). This CDR3 comprises 15 residues. The V gene's germline CDR1 is MNHEY and CDR2 SVGAGI. V was clipped by 1 base and J by 2 bases, with 12 bases between them. This chain's CDR3 is CASSYWSGGPYEQYF. CDR3 nucleotides: TGTGCCAGCAGTTACTGGAGCGGAGGGCCCTACGAGCAGTACTTC.

This clonotype came up many times. The rearrangement links TRBV3-1 to TRBJ2-1, with TRBD1 matching 10 bases. V was clipped by 2 bases and J by 10 bases; unmatched bases: 5. Germline V gene lookup returns CDR1 LGHDT and CDR2 YNNKEL (reference sequence). The CDR3 has 14 amino acids. CDR3 DNA: TGTGCCAGCAGCCAAAAGGGGACAGGGGAAGAGCAGTTCTTC. Its translation: CASSQKGTGEEQFF.

This clonotype was seen ten or more times. This sequence joins TRBV5-1 and TRBJ2-1; D is undetermined. Germline CDR1 is SGHRS and CDR2 is YFSETQ. Trimming stripped 3 bases from V and 5 bases from J, with 15 bases between. The CDR3 extends over 15 amino acids. In nucleotides, the CDR3 is TGCGCCAGCAGCTCAAATCCGTATTTAAACAATGAGCAGTTCTTC. Translated: CASSSNPYLNNEQFF.

This clonotype was observed a handful of times. The rearrangement uses TRBV7-2 and TRBJ2-7; D gene unclear. The CDR3 has 14 amino acids. Germline-derived CDR1 and CDR2 are SGHTA and FQGNSA. The V and J ends lost 5 bases and 4 bases respectively, with 15 bases between them. CDR3 sequence reads: CASSTQPSAYEQYF. Here the CDR3 DNA reads TGTGCCAGCAGCACCCAACCGTCCGCGTACGAGCAGTACTTC.

This clonotype was seen at least ten times. The V call is TRBV12-3 or TRBV12-4, the J call TRBJ1-2; D gene ambiguous. There are 14 residues in the CDR3. V lost 3 bases and J 0 bases, leaving 8 bases between the germline ends. CDR3 in DNA: TGTGCCAGCAGTTTTGCCGGAGCTAACTATGGCTACACCTTC. Translating gives CASSFAGANYGYTF.

This clonotype was detected ten times or more. The rearrangement links TRBV9 to TRBJ1-1; D is ambiguous. The CDR3 is 13 amino acids. CDR1 is SGDLS and CDR2 is YYNGEE in the germline V gene. The ends were cut back, 1 base at V and 1 base at J, with 5 bases in the middle. CDR3 sequence (DNA): TGTGCCAGCAGCGTACTGGAGAACACTGAAGCTTTCTTT. As protein: CASSVLENTEAFF.